The following is a T cell receptor beta chain sequence with its context. TCRdb keeps only in-frame clones here, not all; method: immunoSEQ multiplex PCR. The sample shows 250,000 to 350,000 clones, 70% to 90% of them seen only once. This sample was taken from a study of blood T cell repertoires in COVID-19. Across the study: Researchers got acute and convalescent COVID-19 samples from the United States, Italy and Spain.

The CDR3 sequence is 18 residues long. Per germline, CDR1 SGHKS and CDR2 YYEKEE (reference sequence). Trimming removed 2 bases at V and 4 bases at J, with 19 bases between. The source is a woman aged 25-40 years who had recovered from COVID-19. Sequencing used PBMCs or T cells enriched from blood (not recorded which). The V gene is TRBV5-5, the J gene TRBJ1-6; perhaps TRBD1 as D (6 bases). Here the CDR3 DNA reads TGTGCCAGCAGCTTATTTTATCGGGGGGGCGTTTATAATTCACCCCTCCACTTT. Protein: CASSLFYRGGVYNSPLHF.